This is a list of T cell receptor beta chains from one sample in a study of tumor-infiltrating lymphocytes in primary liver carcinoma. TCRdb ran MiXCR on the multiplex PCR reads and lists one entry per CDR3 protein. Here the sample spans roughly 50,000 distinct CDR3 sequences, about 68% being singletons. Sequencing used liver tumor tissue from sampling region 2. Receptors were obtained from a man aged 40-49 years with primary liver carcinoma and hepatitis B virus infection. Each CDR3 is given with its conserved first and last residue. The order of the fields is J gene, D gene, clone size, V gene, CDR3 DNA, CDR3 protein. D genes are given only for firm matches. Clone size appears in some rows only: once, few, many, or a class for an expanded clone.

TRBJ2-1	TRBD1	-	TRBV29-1	TGCAGCGTTGAATGGGACAGGATTAGATCCTACAATGGGCAATTCTTC	CSVEWDRIRSYNGQFF
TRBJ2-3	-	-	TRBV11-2	TGTGCCGGATGGACATGGGAGCCCGCAGATACGCAGTATTTT	CAGWTWEPADTQYF
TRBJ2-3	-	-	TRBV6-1	TGTGCCAGCAGTGAACAGATAGCGAGGCAAGATACGGAGTATTTT	CASSEQIARQDTEYF
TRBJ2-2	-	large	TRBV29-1	TGCAGCGTGGGGCAGGGGGAGCTGTTTTTT	CSVGQGELFF
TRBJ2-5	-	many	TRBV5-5	TGTGCCAGCAGCTTGGGGGATAGCAGGGAGACCCAGTACTTC	CASSLGDSRETQYF
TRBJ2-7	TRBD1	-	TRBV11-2	TGTGCCAGCAGTTCTACAGGGGGCAGGAGGTACGAGCCGTACTTC	CASSSTGGRRYEPYF
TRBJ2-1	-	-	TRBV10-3	TGTGCCATCAGTTGGTCGGAAGGGCTTGGGGACAATGAGCAGTTCTTC	CAISWSEGLGDNEQFF
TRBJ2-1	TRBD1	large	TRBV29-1	TGCAGCGGATTGCCGGGACAGGGGGTGGATGAGCAGTTCTTC	CSGLPGQGVDEQFF
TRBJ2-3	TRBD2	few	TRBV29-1	TGCAGAGTTGAACTGGCGGGAGGGTGGACAGATACGCAGTATTTT	CRVELAGGWTDTQYF
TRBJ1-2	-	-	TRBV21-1	TGTGCCGACAGCGGCAGCCCTTATGGCTACACCTTC	CADSGSPYGYTF
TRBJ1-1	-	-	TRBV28	TGTGTCAGCAGTTCCTCTCCTATATCGGGGCTTAACCCGAACACTGAAGCCTTCTTT	CVSSSSPISGLNPNTEAFF
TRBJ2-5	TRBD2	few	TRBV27	TGTGCCAGCAGTTCCCTTAAAACCCGACTAGCGGGAACCAGAGAGACCCAGTACTTC	CASSSLKTRLAGTRETQYF
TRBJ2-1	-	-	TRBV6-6	TGTGTCAGCAGTTACATAATTAGCATTAATAGTGAGCAGTTCTTC	CVSSYIISINSEQFF
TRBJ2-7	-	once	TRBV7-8	TGTGACAGCGGCTTAGTGATAAGGGCCTACGAGCAGTACTTC	CDSGLVIRAYEQYF
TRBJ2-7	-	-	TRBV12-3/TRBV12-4	TGTGCCAGTAAGCAGCCTTTTCCCAGCGAGCAGTACTTC	CASKQPFPSEQYF
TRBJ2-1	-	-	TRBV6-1	TGTGAGAGCAAGTATCAGGGGACCTCCTACAATGAGCAGTTCTTC	CESKYQGTSYNEQFF
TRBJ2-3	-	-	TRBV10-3	TGTGCCATCAGTGGACAGTGGGGCGCAGATATGCAGTATTTT	CAISGQWGADMQYF
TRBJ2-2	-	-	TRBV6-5	TGTGCCAGCAGTTACGCTGTGGACGGCATCGGAGAGCTGCTTTTT	CASSYAVDGIGELLF
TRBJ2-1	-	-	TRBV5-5	TGTGCCAGCAGCTACTGGCGGGAAAATGAACGGTTCTTC	CASSYWRENERFF
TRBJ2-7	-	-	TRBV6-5	TGTGCCACCCTCCCGGGTACAGGCTGGGAGCGGTACTTC	CATLPGTGWERYF
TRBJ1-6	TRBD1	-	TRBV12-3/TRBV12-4	TGTGCCAGCAGTTCCACGACAGGGCGTGATTCGCCCCTCTACTTT	CASSSTTGRDSPLYF
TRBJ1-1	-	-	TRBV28	TGTGCCACCAGTACGACAGATGACACTGAAGCTTTCTTT	CATSTTDDTEAFF
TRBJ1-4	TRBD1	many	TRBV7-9	TGTGCCAGCAGCTTCGACTTGGACAGGGTCGGTGAAAAACTGTTTTTT	CASSFDLDRVGEKLFF
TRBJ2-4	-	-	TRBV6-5	TGTGCCAGCAGCCAAATACTGCTAGGTGATCAGTACTTC	CASSQILLGDQYF
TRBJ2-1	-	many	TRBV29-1	TGCAGCGTTGAAGAATCAGGGGTTGATGAGCAGTTCTTC	CSVEESGVDEQFF
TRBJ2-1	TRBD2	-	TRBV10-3	TGTGCCACCACCCTTCGAGCGGGAGGTAGCGATGAGCAGTTCTTC	CATTLRAGGSDEQFF
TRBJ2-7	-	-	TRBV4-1	TGCGTCAGCAGCCAATTTCGGACAAGCCGGGGGGAGCAGTACTTC	CVSSQFRTSRGEQYF
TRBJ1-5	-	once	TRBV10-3	TGTCCCATCAGTGAATCGTCGAACAATCAGCCCCAGCATTTT	CPISESSNNQPQHF
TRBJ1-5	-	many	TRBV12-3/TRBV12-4	TGTGCCAGCAGTTTATGGGACGGTAGCAATCAGCCCCAGCATTTT	CASSLWDGSNQPQHF
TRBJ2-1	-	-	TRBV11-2	TGTGCCAGCAGTATATATGATGCCTATGAGCAATTCTTC	CASSIYDAYEQFF
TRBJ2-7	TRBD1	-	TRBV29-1	TGCAGCGATATAACAGGGGGGAGCCCCTACAAGCAGTACTTC	CSDITGGSPYKQYF
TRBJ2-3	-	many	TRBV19	TGTGCCAGTAGTATAGAGGCGGGTGTCATGGATACGCAGTATTTT	CASSIEAGVMDTQYF
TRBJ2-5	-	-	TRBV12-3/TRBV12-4	TGTGCCAACAGTTTAGGGCGGACTCAAGAGACCCAGTACTTC	CANSLGRTQETQYF
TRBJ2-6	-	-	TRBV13	TGTGACAGCAGGAGATGGGGGACCTCTGGGGCCAACGTTCTGACTTTC	CDSRRWGTSGANVLTF
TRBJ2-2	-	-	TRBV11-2	TGTACCAACAGCTACGCGAACACCGGGGAGCTGTTTTTT	CTNSYANTGELFF
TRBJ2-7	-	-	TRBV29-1	TGCAGCGTTGTACCTAAGCGGGTCTACTACGAGCAGTACTTC	CSVVPKRVYYEQYF
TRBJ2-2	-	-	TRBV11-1	TGTACCAGCAGCTTACTAGCCGGCGGGGTCCTGTTTTTT	CTSSLLAGGVLFF
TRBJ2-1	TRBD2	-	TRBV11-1	TGTGACAGTAGCCTGGGACTAGCGGGAGAAGTTGAGAATGAGCAGTTCTTC	CDSSLGLAGEVENEQFF
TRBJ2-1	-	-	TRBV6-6	TGTGCCAGCAGTCATTCGGTCAATGAGCAGTTCTTC	CASSHSVNEQFF
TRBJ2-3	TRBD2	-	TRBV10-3	TGTGCCATCGGTGGTTCTTCCGGGACTAGTGGGAGGGATACGAAGTATTTT	CAIGGSSGTSGRDTKYF
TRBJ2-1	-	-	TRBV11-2	TGTGTCAGCAGCCCCTTCAGCGTAGCCTACAATGAGCAGTTCTTC	CVSSPFSVAYNEQFF
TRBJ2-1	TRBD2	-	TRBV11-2	TGTACCAGCAGCCCGGATATCGGACTAGCCATGGGTGAGCAGCTCTTC	CTSSPDIGLAMGEQLF
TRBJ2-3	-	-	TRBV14	TGTGCCAGCAGCCCCTGGACAAGCACATATACGCAGTATTTT	CASSPWTSTYTQYF
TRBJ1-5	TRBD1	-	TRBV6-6	TGTACCAGCAGTTACGGGGACAGGAGCAATCAGCCTCAGCATTTT	CTSSYGDRSNQPQHF
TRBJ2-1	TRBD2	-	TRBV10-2	TGCGCCAGCAGTGAGGGACTAGTGGCCTACAATGAGCAGTTTTTC	CASSEGLVAYNEQFF
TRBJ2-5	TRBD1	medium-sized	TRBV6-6	TGTGCCAGCAGCCACGCATACCGGGACAGCGACCAAGAGACCCAGTACTTC	CASSHAYRDSDQETQYF
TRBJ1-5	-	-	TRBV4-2	TGTGCAAGCAGCCAAGATGAGGGGGGGCTAGGAAATCAGCCCCAGCATTTT	CASSQDEGGLGNQPQHF
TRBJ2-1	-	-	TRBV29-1	TGCAGCGTTGTTAGGTTGGGGCCTGAGCACTTCTTC	CSVVRLGPEHFF
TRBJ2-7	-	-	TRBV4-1	TGCGCCATCAGCTTAGTGAGTACGGGAGTCGGCTACGTGCAGTACTTC	CAISLVSTGVGYVQYF
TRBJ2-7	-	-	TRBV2	TGTGCCAGCAGTGAAGAGACGGGAAACTACGAGCAGTACTTC	CASSEETGNYEQYF
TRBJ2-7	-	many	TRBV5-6	TGTGCCAGCAGCTTGGGTAGGGAGCAGTACTTC	CASSLGREQYF
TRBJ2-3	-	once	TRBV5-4	TGTGCCGGCAGCTCACAGGGGGGGGGACTAGAGGGATCAGATACGCAGTATTTT	CAGSSQGGGLEGSDTQYF
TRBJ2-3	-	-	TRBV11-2	TGTGCCAGCAGCTTAGGATTGTGGGCTTCAGATACGCACTATTTT	CASSLGLWASDTHYF
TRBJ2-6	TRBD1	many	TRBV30	TGTGCCTGGAGTGTAGACAGGGCCCCTAGGGCCAACGTCCTGACTTTC	CAWSVDRAPRANVLTF
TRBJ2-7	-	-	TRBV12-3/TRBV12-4	TGTGCCAGTAGTACCCAAAACAGGGCCTACGAGCAGTACTTC	CASSTQNRAYEQYF